This T cell receptor (beta chain) appears in the sequencing data of a study of shared clonotypes between healthy human individuals. The CDR3 runs to 12 residues. V dropped 10 bases and J dropped 8 bases, with 18 bases sitting between them. Germline CDR1 reads MNHEY; CDR2 reads SVGAGI. Some clones are missing from TCRdb's copy, which holds only in-frame ones; the method was immunoSEQ multiplex PCR. The sample lists about 2.4 million clones; roughly 93% were seen once. The chain uses TRBV6-5 and TRBJ2-7; D possibly corresponds to TRBD2 (5 bases). This TCR was sampled from a man younger than 30 in good health. Some clones in this sample may be carry-over from other donors' samples. Sequencing was carried out using naive CD4+ T cells from PBMCs. Subset given: CD45RA+ positively selected. CDR3 DNA: TGTGCCACCGCCTCGGGGTTTACGAAGCAGTACTTC. This codes for CATASGFTKQYF.